This TCR beta chain emerged from a study of cytomegalovirus exposure and HLA in healthy donors. General study points: Donor immune exposure was known only as CMV serostatus.

Primers for the PCR totalled 60 Vbeta and 13 Jbeta. The repertoire was sequenced with immunoSEQ multiplex PCR; TCRdb's copy has only in-frame clones and lacks some. The profile shows 95,000 to 110,000 clones, 60% to 70% of them singletons. Comment on this clone: Its antigen is not identified.

The sequenced material came from PBMCs. The clonotype comes from a woman between 45 and 65 years old in good health and CMV-seronegative.

Here the CDR3 reads CAWSLGLAGGSETQYF. DNA for the CDR3: TGTGCCTGGAGTTTGGGACTAGCGGGGGGATCGGAGACCCAGTACTTC. This sequence joins TRBV30 and TRBJ2-5, with 15 nucleotides matching TRBD2. This CDR3 has 16 amino acids. CDR1 and CDR2 from the germline V gene are GTSNPN and SVGIG (reference sequence). The V and J ends lost 2 bases and 5 bases, in that order; junction bases with no gene match: 6.